Described below is a single TCR beta chain sequence and its context. This table comes from immunoSEQ multiplex PCR, and its TCRdb copy is limited to in-frame clones, with some not included. The table shows under 200,000 clones, with roughly 90% occurring only once. Participant-reported clinical history was the basis for cohort assignment. The data were taken from a study of blood T cell repertoires in COVID-19. Study information: There were acute and convalescent COVID-19 samples, and they came from the United States, Italy and Spain.

Input material: PBMCs or T cells enriched from blood (not recorded which). The TCR originated in a woman between 45 and 60 years old who had recovered from COVID-19.

CDR3: CASSSGTSGGIGDEQYF. In DNA form, the CDR3 reads TGTGCCAGCAGCTCCGGGACTAGCGGGGGGATAGGCGACGAGCAGTACTTC. The J gene is TRBJ2-7, the V gene TRBV7-9, with 15 positions matching TRBD2. The CDR3 totals 17 residues. With 4 bases clipped from V and 5 bases from J, the junction kept 9 bases outside the gene matches. Germline V gives CDR1 SEHNR, CDR2 FQNEAQ (reference sequence).